This passage covers 11 T cell receptor beta chains from one sample sequenced in a study of blood T cell repertoires in COVID-19 (dated by TCRdb to the early 2020s). The receptor library was made with the immunoSEQ multiplex PCR assay. In TCRdb, the immuneACCESS table is reduced to in-frame sequences with V and J assigned. These tables do not hold every clone; where another copy was compared, an unresolved V gene accounts for under half, and the others remain unexplained. Here the sample has around 340,000 clones; about 88% occur a single time. Clones ranked in the top ten supply about 0.94% of the sample. The sequenced sample consisted of PBMCs or T cells enriched from blood (not recorded which). The receptor set was obtained from a woman aged 30 to 39 who had been exposed to COVID-19.

The chain joins TRBV28 to TRBJ1-1; a possible D gene is TRBD1 (5 bases). Per the germline V gene, CDR1 is MDHEN and CDR2 is SYDVKM. The CDR3 is made up of 12 amino acids. V was pared by 7 bases and J by 4 bases, with 10 bases between. CDR3 region: CASTSGSTEAFF. Here the CDR3 DNA reads TGTGCCAGCACTTCAGGGTCCACTGAAGCTTTCTTT.

The V gene is TRBV4-1, the J gene TRBJ2-5; 8 nucleotides agree with TRBD1. Trimming took 0 bases from V and 3 from J; bases not matched to a gene: 15. This CDR3 spans 19 amino acids. The germline CDR1 and CDR2 sequences are MGHRA and YSYEKL. The CDR3 DNA reads TGCGCCAGCAGCCAAGACGCGGCTAGCGCCCAGGGGGCAAAAGAGACCCAGTACTTC. Translating it yields CASSQDAASAQGAKETQYF.

The rearrangement uses TRBV20-1 and TRBJ2-7, with D maybe TRBD2 (6 bases). Deletions cut 3 bases from V and 6 bases from J, with 15 bases between. CDR1 is DFQATT, CDR2 SNEGSKA, per germline (reference sequence). This CDR3 has 13 residues. CDR3 in DNA: TGCAGTGCTAGTCGGCTAGCGCTTGGCGAGCAGTACTTC. Amino acids: CSASRLALGEQYF.

This CDR3 is CASSPGNNQPQHF. The DNA for the CDR3 is TGTGCCAGCAGTCCCGGGAACAATCAGCCCCAGCATTTT. The chain uses TRBV28 and TRBJ1-5; D call uncertain. The CDR3 is 13 residues long. Germline lookup yields CDR1 MDHEN and CDR2 SYDVKM. V dropped 5 bases and J dropped 3 bases, with 8 bases sitting between them. Full variable domain (rest looked up from reference TRBV28 and TRBJ1-5): DVKVTQSSRYLVKRTGEKVFLECVQDMDHENMFWYRQDPGLGLRLIYFSYDVKMKEKGDIPEGYSVSREKKERFSLILESASTNQTSMYLCASSPGNNQPQHFGDGTRLSIL.

This chain links TRBV9 with TRBJ2-3; D unclear. Trimming stripped 3 bases from V and 2 bases from J, with 13 bases between. The CDR3 is 15 residues long. The germline gives CDR1 SGDLS, CDR2 YYNGEE. The CDR3 region is CASSAANAYTDTQYF. The CDR3 bases are TGTGCCAGCAGCGCCGCAAACGCGTACACAGATACGCAGTATTTT.

The J gene is TRBJ2-1, the V gene TRBV7-8, with no clear D. The V gene lost 4 bases and the J gene lost 0 bases, with 10 bases spanning the gap. CDR3 length: 15 residues. Germline V CDR1 and CDR2: SGHVS, FQNEAQ. In nucleotides, the CDR3 is TGTGCCAGCAGCTCTACTTCGGTCTCCTACAATGAGCAGTTCTTC. It translates to CASSSTSVSYNEQFF.

This clone was counted between two and nine times. The CDR3 region is CAWSANREGETQYF. CDR3 DNA sequence: TGTGCCTGGAGTGCAAACAGGGAGGGCGAGACCCAGTACTTC. J is TRBJ2-5 and V is TRBV30; D perhaps matches TRBD2 (7 bases). The CDR3 is 14 residues long. Trimming took off 1 base at V and 5 bases at J, with 14 bases between the two ends. Per the germline V gene, CDR1 is GTSNPN and CDR2 is SVGIG (reference sequence).

This clone was picked up a small number of times. The genes are TRBV28 and TRBJ1-1, with 7 bases identical to TRBD1. The CDR3 length is 13 residues. J was trimmed by 7 bases and V by 11 bases; bases with no gene match: 13. In germline, CDR1 is MDHEN, CDR2 SYDVKM. Here the CDR3 reads CASRGAGGFEAFF. The CDR3 DNA sequence: TGTGCCTCCCGCGGGGCAGGGGGATTTGAAGCTTTCTTT.

This clone came up once. This chain joins TRBV14 and TRBJ2-5; TRBD2 might be the D (5 bases). V lost 0 bases and J 7 bases, leaving 9 bases between the germline ends. Germline CDR1 reads SGHDN; CDR2 reads FVKESK. This CDR3 has 13 residues. This CDR3 reads CASSQEGVGTQYF. CDR3 nucleotides: TGTGCCAGCAGCCAAGAGGGAGTTGGGACCCAGTACTTC.

This chain links TRBV19 with TRBJ2-1; no clear D. The CDR3 consists of 13 residues. V was cut by 3 bases and J by 5 bases, with 8 bases left in between. Germline CDR1 is LNHDA and CDR2 is SQIVND (reference sequence). Written as DNA, the CDR3 is TGTGCCAGTAGTATTTGGGCCGACAATGAGCAGTTCTTC. It is translated as CASSIWADNEQFF.

V and J are TRBV5-1 and TRBJ2-7; TRBD2 aligns across 10 bases. V was clipped by 2 bases and J by 3 bases; unmatched bases: 2. Germline V CDR1 and CDR2: SGHRS, YFSETQ. The CDR3 runs to 14 residues. Here the CDR3 DNA reads TGCGCCAGCAGCTTACTAGCGGGGAACTACGAGCAGTACTTC. It encodes CASSLLAGNYEQYF.